This T cell receptor beta chain was captured in a study of cytomegalovirus exposure and HLA in healthy donors. Study-level background: Among about 400 genotyped donors, about 80% fell in the Caucasian-associated ancestry cluster. Notes on the study in general: Later, TCR association rates were found to vary by HLA locus, highest for DRB1 and lowest for HLA-C.

The V end was cut by 3 bases, the J end by 3 bases, with 8 bases between. Germline loops: CDR1 MNHEY, CDR2 SMNVEV (reference sequence). The CDR3 sequence is 13 residues long. Primers for the PCR totalled 60 Vbeta and 13 Jbeta. The data were produced by immunoSEQ multiplex PCR, yet TCRdb's version contains in-frame clones alone and is incomplete. This listing includes under 200,000 clones. Concerning this clone: Its antigen is undetermined.

This receptor was obtained from a young woman in good health and CMV-seropositive. The chain joins TRBV27 to TRBJ1-2; weak D call: TRBD1 (6 bases). Input material: PBMCs. The CDR3 reads CASSFSGDYGYTF. The CDR3 DNA follows: TGTGCCAGCAGTTTTTCAGGGGACTATGGCTACACCTTC.